Following are 6 T cell receptor beta chains from one sample sequenced in a study of long-term antiretroviral therapy in people with HIV. Run at survey level, the immunoSEQ assay was version v3.0. Measured with immunoSEQ multiplex PCR; TCRdb has only the in-frame clones, and not every one. The data contain 25,000 to 35,000 clones, 70% to 90% of them singletons. Sample: unsorted PBMCs, taken approximately 5 years before starting antiretroviral therapy. The receptors stem from a man in his forties or fifties with HIV.

The chain is built from TRBV10-3 and TRBJ1-5; D call uncertain. Between the trimmed V and J ends, which lost 0 bases and 6 bases, there was a span of 9 bases. CDR1 is ENHRY and CDR2 is SYGVKD in the germline V gene. The CDR3 runs to 14 residues. CDR3 coding DNA: TGTGCCATCAGTGAGTCCGCGGCGGGTCAGCCCCAGCATTTT. Residues: CAISESAAGQPQHF.

The rearrangement joins TRBV9 to TRBJ1-5, with a weak D call TRBD1 (6 bases). Germline V CDR1 and CDR2: SGDLS, YYNGEE. The CDR3 has 15 amino acids. V was shortened by 4 bases and J by 2 bases, with 13 bases between the two germline ends. CDR3 loop: CASSKGVGGNQPQHF. The CDR3 coding sequence is TGTGCCAGCAGCAAGGGGGTGGGCGGCAATCAGCCCCAGCATTTT.

The chain links TRBV10-2 to TRBJ2-7; possibly TRBD2 for D (7 bases). The CDR3 runs 13 residues. From germline, CDR1 is WSHSY and CDR2 SAAADI. V dropped 9 bases and J dropped 0 bases, with 12 bases sitting between them. CDR3 sequence reads: CASRGGASYEQYF. DNA for the CDR3: TGCGCCAGTAGGGGGGGGGCCTCCTACGAGCAGTACTTC.

This rearrangement joins TRBV18 to TRBJ1-5, with D uncertain. Germline V gene data show CDR1 as KGHSH and CDR2 as LQKENI. The CDR3 runs to 15 residues. The ends were cut back, 2 bases at V and 6 bases at J, with 14 bases in the middle. The CDR3 coding sequence is TGTGCCAGCTCACCAGATCTAGGGTTAGCTCAGCCCCAGCATTTT. It yields the protein CASSPDLGLAQPQHF.

This chain links TRBV5-1 with TRBJ2-6; the D is unclear. This CDR3 region has 17 residues. Germline loops: CDR1 SGHRS, CDR2 YFSETQ. Trimming removed 6 bases at V and 1 base at J, with 17 bases between. In nucleotides, the CDR3 is TGCGCCAGCAATCAAGGGTCAACTCCTTCTGGGGCCAACGTCCTGACTTTC. This sequence encodes CASNQGSTPSGANVLTF.

Here the CDR3 DNA reads TGCGCCAGCAGCTTAGGTCAGACTAGCACAGATACGCAGTATTTT. Its protein is CASSLGQTSTDTQYF. The gene calls are TRBV5-1 and TRBJ2-3; D remains ambiguous. Germline V gene sequence: CDR1 SGHRS, CDR2 YFSETQ. Trimming shortened V by 2 bases and J by 0 bases, and 10 bases separated the two germline ends. The CDR3 has 15 amino acids.